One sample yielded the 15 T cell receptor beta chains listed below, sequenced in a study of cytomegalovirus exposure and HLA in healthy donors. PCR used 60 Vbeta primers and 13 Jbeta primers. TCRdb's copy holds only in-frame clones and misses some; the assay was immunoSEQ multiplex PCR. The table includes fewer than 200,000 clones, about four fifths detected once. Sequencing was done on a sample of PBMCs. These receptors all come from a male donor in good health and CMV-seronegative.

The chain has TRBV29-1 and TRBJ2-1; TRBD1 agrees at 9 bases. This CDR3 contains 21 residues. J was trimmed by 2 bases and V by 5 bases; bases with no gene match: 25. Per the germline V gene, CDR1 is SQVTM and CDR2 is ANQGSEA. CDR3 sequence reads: CSVFSRVIGTGLTSTYNEQFF. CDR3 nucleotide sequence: TGCAGCGTTTTCAGCCGGGTAATAGGGACAGGGCTGACTTCAACCTACAATGAGCAGTTCTTC.

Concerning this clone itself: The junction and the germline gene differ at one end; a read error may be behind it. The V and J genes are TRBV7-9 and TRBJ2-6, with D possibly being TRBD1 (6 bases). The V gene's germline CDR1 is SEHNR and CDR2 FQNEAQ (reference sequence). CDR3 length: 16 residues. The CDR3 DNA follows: TGTTCCAGCAGCTCCACAGGGTTCTCTGGGGCCAACGTCCTGACTTTC. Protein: CSSSSTGFSGANVLTF.

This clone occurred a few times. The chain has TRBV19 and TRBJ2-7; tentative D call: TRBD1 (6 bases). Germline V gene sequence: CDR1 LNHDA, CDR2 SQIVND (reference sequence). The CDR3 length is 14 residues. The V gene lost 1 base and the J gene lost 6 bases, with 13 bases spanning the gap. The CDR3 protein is CASSIGNRVGEQYF. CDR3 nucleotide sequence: TGTGCCAGTAGTATAGGGAACAGGGTCGGCGAGCAGTACTTC.

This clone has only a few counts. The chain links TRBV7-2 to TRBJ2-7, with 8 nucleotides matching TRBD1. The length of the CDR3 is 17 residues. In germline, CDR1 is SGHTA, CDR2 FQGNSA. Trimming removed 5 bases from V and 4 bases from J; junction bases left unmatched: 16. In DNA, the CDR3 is TGTGCCAGCAGCCGAGTAAGCGACGGGACAGGTCTATACGAGCAGTACTTC. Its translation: CASSRVSDGTGLYEQYF.

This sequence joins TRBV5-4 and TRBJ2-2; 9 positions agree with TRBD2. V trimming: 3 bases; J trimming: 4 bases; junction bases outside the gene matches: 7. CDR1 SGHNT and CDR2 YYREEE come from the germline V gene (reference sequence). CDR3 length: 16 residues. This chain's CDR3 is CASSYEYSGSTGELFF. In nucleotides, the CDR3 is TGTGCCAGCAGCTACGAATATAGCGGGAGCACCGGGGAGCTGTTTTTT. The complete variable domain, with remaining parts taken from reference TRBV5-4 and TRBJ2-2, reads ETGVTQSPTHLIKTRGQQVTLRCSSQSGHNTVSWYQQALGQGPQFIFQYYREEENGRGNFPPRFSGLQFPNYSSELNVNALELDDSALYLCASSYEYSGSTGELFFGEGSRLTVL.

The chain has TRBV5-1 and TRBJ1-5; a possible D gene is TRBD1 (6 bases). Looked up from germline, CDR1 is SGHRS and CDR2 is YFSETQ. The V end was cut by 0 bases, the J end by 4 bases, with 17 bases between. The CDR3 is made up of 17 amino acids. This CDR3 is CASSLAPFGQTNQPQHF. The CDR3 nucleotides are TGCGCCAGCAGCTTGGCCCCGTTTGGACAGACAAATCAGCCCCAGCATTTT.

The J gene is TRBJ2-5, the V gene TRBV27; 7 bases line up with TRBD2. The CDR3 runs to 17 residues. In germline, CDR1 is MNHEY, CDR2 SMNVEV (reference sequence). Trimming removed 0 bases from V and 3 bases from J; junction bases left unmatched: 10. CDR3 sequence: CASSLSIYGRGKETQYF. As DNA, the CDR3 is TGTGCCAGCAGTTTATCGATATATGGGCGGGGGAAAGAGACCCAGTACTTC.

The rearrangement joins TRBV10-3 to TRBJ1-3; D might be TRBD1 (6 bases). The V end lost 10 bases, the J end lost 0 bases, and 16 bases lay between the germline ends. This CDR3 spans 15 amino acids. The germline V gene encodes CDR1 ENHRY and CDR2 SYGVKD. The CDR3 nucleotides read TGTGCCAGCTTACCTACAGGGAGCTCTGGAAACACCATATATTTT. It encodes CASLPTGSSGNTIYF.

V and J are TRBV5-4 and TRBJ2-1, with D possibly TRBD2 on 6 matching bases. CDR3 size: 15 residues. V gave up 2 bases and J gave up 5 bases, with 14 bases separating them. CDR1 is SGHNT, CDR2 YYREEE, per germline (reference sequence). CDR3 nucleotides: TGTGCCAGCAGCTTCGGAGGGCCGAGCGACAATGAGCAGTTCTTC. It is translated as CASSFGGPSDNEQFF. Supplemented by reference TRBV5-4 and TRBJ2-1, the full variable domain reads ETGVTQSPTHLIKTRGQQVTLRCSSQSGHNTVSWYQQALGQGPQFIFQYYREEENGRGNFPPRFSGLQFPNYSSELNVNALELDDSALYLCASSFGGPSDNEQFFGPGTRLTVL.

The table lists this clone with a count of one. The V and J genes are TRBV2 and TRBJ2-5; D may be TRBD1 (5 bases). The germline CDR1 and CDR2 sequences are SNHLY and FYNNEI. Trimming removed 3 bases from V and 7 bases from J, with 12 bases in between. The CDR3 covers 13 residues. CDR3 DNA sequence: TGTGCCAGCAGTGAGACAGACTTCGCGACCCAGTACTTC. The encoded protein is CASSETDFATQYF. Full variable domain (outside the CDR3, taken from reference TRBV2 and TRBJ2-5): EPEVTQTPSHQVTQMGQEVILRCVPISNHLYFYWYRQILGQKVEFLVSFYNNEISEKSEIFDDQFSVERPDGSNFTLKIRSTKLEDSAMYFCASSETDFATQYFGPGTRLLVL.

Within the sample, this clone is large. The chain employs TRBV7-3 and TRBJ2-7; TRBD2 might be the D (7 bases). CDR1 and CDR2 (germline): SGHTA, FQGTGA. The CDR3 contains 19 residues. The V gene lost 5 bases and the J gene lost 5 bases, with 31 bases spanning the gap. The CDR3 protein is CASSPQGREVFPYKHEQYF. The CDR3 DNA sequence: TGTGCCAGCAGCCCCCAGGGGAGGGAAGTATTTCCCTATAAGCACGAGCAGTACTTC.

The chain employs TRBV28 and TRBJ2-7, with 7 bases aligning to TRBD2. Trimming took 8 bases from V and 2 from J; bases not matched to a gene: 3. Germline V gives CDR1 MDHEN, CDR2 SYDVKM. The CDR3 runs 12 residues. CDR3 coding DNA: TGTGCCAGCGCTAGCGGAACCTACGAGCAGTACTTC. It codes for CASASGTYEQYF.

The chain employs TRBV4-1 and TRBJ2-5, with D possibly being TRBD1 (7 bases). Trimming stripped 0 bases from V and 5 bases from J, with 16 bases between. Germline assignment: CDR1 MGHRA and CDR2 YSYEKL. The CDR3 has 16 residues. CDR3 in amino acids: CASSQDASGGGETQYF. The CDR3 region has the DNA TGCGCCAGCAGCCAAGATGCTTCAGGGGGAGGTGAGACCCAGTACTTC.

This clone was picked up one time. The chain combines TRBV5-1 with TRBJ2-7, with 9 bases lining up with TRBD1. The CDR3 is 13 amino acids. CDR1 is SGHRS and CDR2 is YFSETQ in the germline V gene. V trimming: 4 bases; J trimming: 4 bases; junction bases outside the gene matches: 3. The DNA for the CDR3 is TGCGCCAGCAGCCGGACAGGGGAATACGAGCAGTACTTC. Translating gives CASSRTGEYEQYF.

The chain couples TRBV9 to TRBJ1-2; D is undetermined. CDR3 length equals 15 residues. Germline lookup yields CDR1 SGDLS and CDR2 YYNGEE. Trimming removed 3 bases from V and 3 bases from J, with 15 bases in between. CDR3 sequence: CASSASIQFDYGYTF. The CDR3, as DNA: TGTGCCAGCAGCGCAAGCATACAGTTTGACTATGGCTACACCTTC. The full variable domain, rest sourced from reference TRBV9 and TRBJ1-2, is DSGVTQTPKHLITATGQRVTLRCSPRSGDLSVYWYQQSLDQGLQFLIQYYNGEERAKGNILERFSAQQFPDLHSELNLSSLELGDSALYFCASSASIQFDYGYTFGSGTRLTVV.